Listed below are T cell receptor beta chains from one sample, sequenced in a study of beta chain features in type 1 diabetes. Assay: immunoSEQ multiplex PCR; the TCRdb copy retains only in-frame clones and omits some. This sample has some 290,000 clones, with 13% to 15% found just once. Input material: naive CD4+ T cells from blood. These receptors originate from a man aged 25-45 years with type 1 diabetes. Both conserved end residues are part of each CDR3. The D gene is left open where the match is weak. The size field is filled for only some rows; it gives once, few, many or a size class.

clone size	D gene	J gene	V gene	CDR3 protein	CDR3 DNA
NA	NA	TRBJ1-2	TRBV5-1	CASSLESGPHGYTF	TGCGCCAGCAGCTTGGAGTCAGGGCCTCATGGCTACACCTTC
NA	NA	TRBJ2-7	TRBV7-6	CASSRVADPSYEQYF	TGTGCCAGCAGCCGAGTAGCGGATCCCTCCTACGAGCAGTACTTC
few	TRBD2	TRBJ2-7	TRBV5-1	CASSLAAGRDEQYF	TGCGCCAGCAGCTTGGCCGCGGGGAGGGACGAGCAGTACTTC
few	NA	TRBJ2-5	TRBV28	CASSLPGQGTQYF	TGTGCCAGCAGTTTACCCGGCCAGGGGACCCAGTACTTC
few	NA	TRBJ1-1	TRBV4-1	CASSRLETGNTEAFF	TGCGCCAGCAGTCGCCTAGAGACTGGGAACACTGAAGCTTTCTTT
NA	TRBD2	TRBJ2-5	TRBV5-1	CASSLGGLAGGETQYF	TGCGCCAGCAGCTTGGGTGGACTAGCGGGAGGAGAGACCCAGTACTTC
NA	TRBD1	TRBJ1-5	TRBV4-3	CASSQATGGTNQPQHF	TGCGCCAGCAGCCAAGCTACAGGGGGGACCAATCAGCCCCAGCATTTT
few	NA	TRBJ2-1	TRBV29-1	CSVLVVNEQFF	TGCAGCGTCTTAGTCGTAAATGAGCAGTTCTTC
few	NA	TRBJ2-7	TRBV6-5	CASSYRAGSWEQYF	TGTGCCAGCAGTTACAGGGCAGGGTCGTGGGAGCAGTACTTC
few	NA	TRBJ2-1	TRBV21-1	CASSNLREGQYWFF	TGTGCCAGCAGCAATCTGCGGGAGGGCCAATATTGGTTCTTC
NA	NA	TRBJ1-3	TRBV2	CASSGPDTTYSGNTIYF	TGTGCCAGCAGTGGGCCAGACACAACTTACTCTGGAAACACCATATATTTT
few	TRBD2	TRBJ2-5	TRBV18	CASSPRSGGSETQYF	TGTGCCAGCTCACCAAGGAGCGGGGGATCAGAGACCCAGTACTTC
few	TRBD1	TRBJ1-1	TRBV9	CASSARQGRYTEAFF	TGTGCCAGCAGCGCTCGACAGGGGAGGTACACTGAAGCTTTCTTT
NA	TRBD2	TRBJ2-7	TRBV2	CASRWGEGASYEQYF	TGTGCCAGCAGGTGGGGGGAGGGAGCCTCCTACGAGCAGTACTTC
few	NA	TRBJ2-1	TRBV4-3	CASSDRQDNEQFF	TGCGCCAGCAGCGATCGACAGGACAATGAGCAGTTCTTC
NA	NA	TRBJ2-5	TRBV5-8	CASIFGGHQETQYF	TGTGCCAGCATTTTCGGGGGACACCAAGAGACCCAGTACTTC
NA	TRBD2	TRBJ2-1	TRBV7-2	CASSAGLVYNEQFF	TGTGCCAGCAGCGCGGGACTAGTCTACAATGAGCAGTTCTTC
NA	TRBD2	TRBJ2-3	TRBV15	CATSRALAGTDTQYF	TGTGCCACCAGCAGAGCCCTAGCGGGCACAGATACGCAGTATTTT
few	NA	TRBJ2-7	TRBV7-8	CASSQGRQVTYEQYF	TGTGCCAGCAGCCAGGGGCGACAGGTAACCTACGAGCAGTACTTC
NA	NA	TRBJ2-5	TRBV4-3	CASSQDFVGFQETQYF	TGCGCCAGCAGCCAAGATTTTGTCGGTTTCCAAGAGACCCAGTACTTC
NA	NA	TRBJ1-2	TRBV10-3	CAISEQGYGYTF	TGTGCCATCAGTGAGCAGGGCTATGGCTACACCTTC
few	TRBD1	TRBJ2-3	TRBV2	CASRDRADTQYF	TGTGCCAGCAGGGACAGGGCTGATACGCAGTATTTT
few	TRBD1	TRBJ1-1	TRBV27	CASSFITGAPNTEAFF	TGTGCCAGCAGTTTTATAACAGGGGCCCCGAACACTGAAGCTTTCTTT